The rows below give T cell receptor beta chains drawn from one sample of a study of blood T cell repertoires in COVID-19. Data came from immunoSEQ multiplex PCR; TCRdb stores just in-frame clones and leaves some out. The sample yields 95,000 to 150,000 clones, 74% seen once. The sample was peripheral blood. The receptors derive from a man between 60 and 70 years old with acute or convalescent COVID-19. Each CDR3 is given with its conserved first and last residue. Each record gives: V gene, clone size, J gene, D gene, CDR3 protein, CDR3 DNA. D genes are given only for firm matches. Some rows have no size entry. The others give once, few or many, or a class for an expanded clone.

TRBV30,-,TRBJ2-2,TRBD2,CAWSCGGPEPNKTGELFF,TGTGCCTGGAGTTGCGGGGGGCCTGAGCCAAACAAGACCGGGGAGCTGTTTTTT
TRBV10-1,-,TRBJ2-1,TRBD2,CASSRTSGPNNEQFF,TGCGCCAGCAGCAGGACTAGCGGCCCTAACAATGAGCAGTTCTTC
TRBV4-2,-,TRBJ2-3,TRBD2,CASSRGGTSDSDTQYF,TGTGCCAGCAGCCGAGGTGGGACTAGCGATTCCGATACGCAGTATTTT
TRBV12-5,-,TRBJ2-1,-,CASGQGGSYNEQFF,TGTGCTAGTGGGCAGGGGGGATCCTACAATGAGCAGTTCTTC
TRBV7-3,-,TRBJ2-2,-,CASSPGTPTGELFF,TGTGCCAGCAGCCCCGGGACACCCACCGGGGAGCTGTTTTTT
TRBV30,-,TRBJ1-5,-,CAWSVRRGSQPQHF,TGTGCCTGGAGTGTACGGAGGGGTAGCCAGCCCCAGCATTTT
TRBV6-5,once,TRBJ2-1,-,CASSKQAGKYNEQFF,TGTGCCAGCAGTAAACAGGCTGGGAAATACAATGAGCAGTTCTTC
TRBV5-1,-,TRBJ1-5,-,CASSLGGLNQPQHF,TGCGCCAGCAGCTTGGGGGGGCTAAATCAGCCCCAGCATTTT
TRBV27,-,TRBJ1-2,TRBD1,CASSFRGAYGYTF,TGTGCCAGCAGTTTCAGGGGGGCCTATGGCTACACCTTC
TRBV9,-,TRBJ1-1,TRBD1,CASSGPQGVEAFF,TGTGCCAGCAGCGGGCCCCAGGGGGTCGAAGCTTTCTTT
TRBV30,once,TRBJ1-4,-,CAWSTATNEKLFF,TGTGCCTGGTCAACTGCAACTAATGAAAAACTGTTTTTT
TRBV7-2,-,TRBJ2-7,-,CASSSRTYEQYF,TGTGCCAGCAGCTCGCGAACCTACGAGCAGTACTTC